The source of this TCR beta chain is a study of control samples from healthy donors and cancer patients. The length of the CDR3 is 13 residues. The ends were cut back, 4 bases at V and 8 bases at J, with 14 bases in the middle. Looked up from germline, CDR1 is SQVTM and CDR2 is ANQGSEA. Profiling relied on immunoSEQ multiplex PCR, and the TCRdb table lists in-frame clones only, not all of them. The sample carries about 130,000 clones, around 90% recorded once. Material: blood. The V call is TRBV29-1, the J call TRBJ1-4; a weak D match, TRBD1 (5 bases). This sequence was found in a man aged 18 to 29 in good health. The CDR3 DNA reads as TGCAGCGTTGTATGGGGGGACGGGGAAAAACTGTTTTTT. Translation: CSVVWGDGEKLFF. Complete variable domain (other parts from reference TRBV29-1 and TRBJ1-4): SAVISQKPSRDICQRGTSLTIQCQVDSQVTMMFWYRQQPGQSLTLIATANQGSEATYESGFVIDKFPISRPNLTFSTLTVSNMSPEDSSIYLCSVVWGDGEKLFFGSGTQLSVL.